The source of this TCR beta chain is a study of blood T cell repertoires in COVID-19. Germline V CDR1 and CDR2: SGHAT, FQNNGV. V shed 3 bases and J shed 2 bases, with 7 bases lying between them. The CDR3 has 13 amino acids. Seattle participants joined during active infection and were tracked over time. Clones were read by immunoSEQ multiplex PCR, and TCRdb kept only the in-frame ones, dropping some. The repertoire consists of about 280,000 clones, with roughly 89% occurring once and the leading ten covering 11%. The TCR comes from a woman under 40 with COVID-19, enrolled during active disease. The chain links TRBV11-2 to TRBJ1-2; no clear D. Sequenced input: peripheral blood. DNA for the CDR3: TGTGCCAGCAGCTTCGGGATGAACTATGGCTACACCTTC. Its protein is CASSFGMNYGYTF.